These T cell receptor beta chains were read from a single sample in a study of cytomegalovirus exposure and HLA in healthy donors. TCRdb's table, derived via immunoSEQ multiplex PCR, lists solely in-frame clones and lacks some. Here the sample table reports approximately 110,000 clones. Sequenced material: PBMCs. The receptors originated from a man aged 18 to 30 in good health and CMV-seronegative. CDR3s include the opening cysteine and the closing phenylalanine or tryptophan. D genes are given only for firm matches.

V: TRBV18; D: -; CDR3: CASSPTAGGEAFF
V: TRBV10-2; D: -; CDR3: CASTKDRSNQPQHF
V: TRBV7-2; D: -; CDR3: CASSLRPGYEQYF
V: TRBV7-9; D: TRBD1; CDR3: CASSTSGGTQYF
V: TRBV29-1; D: -; CDR3: CSVEQARGYTF
V: TRBV7-9; D: TRBD1; CDR3: CASSATRTGVYGYTF
V: TRBV9; D: -; CDR3: CASSRLSGDTQYF
V: TRBV5-1; D: -; CDR3: CASSFRGSPARQYF
V: TRBV28; D: -; CDR3: CATLKSYEQYF
V: TRBV4-1; D: -; CDR3: CASSQLVLQETQYF
V: TRBV11-3; D: -; CDR3: CASSHRDGYEQYF
V: TRBV2; D: TRBD1; CDR3: CASSETGTGRQPQHF
V: TRBV6-1; D: -; CDR3: CASSEALPWRTEAFF
V: TRBV10-3; D: TRBD2; CDR3: CAIRGTSGREITGELFF
V: TRBV6-6; D: -; CDR3: CASSKYNGGGELFF
V: TRBV4-1; D: -; CDR3: CASSQEEEDTQYF
V: TRBV30; D: TRBD1; CDR3: CAWSPLVRQGGRFF
V: TRBV4-2; D: -; CDR3: CASSQATGSRGEQYF
V: TRBV27; D: -; CDR3: CASSLSNGGTQYF
V: TRBV19; D: TRBD1; CDR3: CASSIVAGDRVNSPLHF
V: TRBV19; D: TRBD1; CDR3: CASSIVGQGDTEAFF
V: TRBV7-2; D: -; CDR3: CASSLKPRDHHTDTQYF
V: TRBV7-2; D: -; CDR3: CASSLHKGTYEQYF
V: TRBV2; D: -; CDR3: CASSDSVNTEAFF
V: TRBV10-3; D: -; CDR3: CAISEIGQFFYEQYF
V: TRBV6-5; D: TRBD1; CDR3: CASSLTGILSYEQYF
V: TRBV9; D: TRBD2; CDR3: CASSQDGRIVGGADNEQFF
V: TRBV5-1; D: -; CDR3: CASSPQGNQPQHF
V: TRBV5-4; D: TRBD2; CDR3: CASSPGTRVETQYF
V: TRBV6-1; D: TRBD1; CDR3: CASSEFRTGGVNQPQHF
V: TRBV28; D: -; CDR3: CASRFIRFEPQHF
V: TRBV29-1; D: TRBD2; CDR3: CSVVGTSYEQYF
V: TRBV7-9; D: TRBD1; CDR3: CASSSPGQGADEQYF
V: TRBV29-1; D: -; CDR3: CSVDLGTNYGYTF
V: TRBV5-1; D: -; CDR3: CASSLTASTDTQYF
V: TRBV5-1; D: TRBD2; CDR3: CASSSGASGRSYTGELFF
V: TRBV5-6; D: TRBD1; CDR3: CASSFQGVGANVLTF